This record looks at one T cell receptor beta chain sequence and its context. At one end, the junction sequence differs from germline, possibly due to a read error. RNA transcripts were the template for amplifying TCR beta CDR3 regions. The TCR CDR3 first-round RT-PCR relied on the HTBI primer set. TCRdb ran MiXCR on the multiplex PCR reads and lists one entry per CDR3 protein. The sample includes 500,000 to 650,000 distinct CDR3 sequences, 20% of them seen just once. The data are from a study of T cells in Graves' hyperthyroidism and ophthalmopathy. CDR1 is SEHNR, CDR2 FQNEAQ, per germline (reference sequence). CDR3 length: 15 amino acids.

The specimen sequenced was blood. This receptor was taken from a man aged 35 to 55 with Graves' ophthalmopathy. V usage is TRBV7-9 and J usage is TRBJ1-4; 9 nucleotides line up with TRBD1. The CDR3 coding sequence is TGTGTCAGCTTCCGGGACAGGGCGGGGGATGAAAAACTGTTTTTT. Protein: CVSFRDRAGDEKLFF.